This T cell receptor (beta chain) was sequenced during a study of early T cells in non-severe SARS-CoV-2 infection. Looking at the study overall: Sequencing targeted bulk RNA from unsorted whole blood, leaving chains unpaired.

cDNA molecules, individually, were tagged with unique molecular identifiers. TCRdb ran MiXCR on the 5' RACE reads and lists one entry per CDR3 protein. This table holds tens of thousands of distinct CDR3 sequences, less than 9.5% found once. This clonotype has ten or more counts. Its target is not known. The CDR3 is 14 amino acids. V gave up 5 bases and J gave up 6 bases, with 13 bases separating them. Study results and limitations: In VDJdb matching, anti-spike CD8 responses were favored while private and CD4 specificities went missing.

This clonotype was obtained from an adult who was a healthcare worker with PCR-confirmed SARS-CoV-2 infection or an uninfected control (not recorded which). This rearrangement joins TRBV12-3 or TRBV12-4 to TRBJ1-4; unclear D gene. Sample: whole blood, taken at baseline. The CDR3 nucleotides read TGTGCCAGCAGTACATCGGGGTTGGATGAAAAACTGTTTTTT. Encoded protein: CASSTSGLDEKLFF.